This T cell receptor beta chain was documented in a study of T cells in Graves' hyperthyroidism and ophthalmopathy. Study conclusions and caveats: The model identified upcoming ophthalmopathy a median about six months ahead of onset.

Per germline, CDR1 SEHNR and CDR2 FQNEAQ (reference sequence). V lost 0 bases to trimming and J lost 4 bases, with 15 bases between them. The CDR3 is 16 residues long. This clonotype was counted many times. The antigen is undetermined. The investigators amplified TCR beta CDR3 regions from RNA transcripts. Researchers ran a first-round RT-PCR on the TCR CDR3 using the HTBI primer set. A single record per CDR3 protein comes from TCRdb applying MiXCR to the multiplex PCR reads. Of some 600,000 distinct CDR3 sequences listed, about 43% are singletons. A lack of ophthalmopathy progression within 18 months defined stable Graves' hyperthyroidism.

The V gene is TRBV7-9, the J gene TRBJ1-2, with D unclear. The TCR was taken from a woman under 30 with Graves' hyperthyroidism. The sequenced sample consisted of peripheral blood or thyroid tissue (not recorded which). In nucleotides, the CDR3 is TGTGCCAGCAGCTTAGCCGGGTCGCTGCTGTTCTATGGCTACACCTTC. As protein: CASSLAGSLLFYGYTF.